This TCR beta chain derives from a study of T-cell memory formation after mild COVID-19. The table lists this clonotype with many counts. Its antigen is still unknown. The junction does not match germline at one end; this may be a read error. This CDR3 contains 13 residues. Germline CDR1 is KGHSH and CDR2 is LQKENI. 5'RACE with constant-segment primers yielded barcoded, UMI-tagged TCR alpha and TCR beta cDNA libraries. TCRdb processed the 5' RACE reads anew with MiXCR; each CDR3 protein has one entry. Of hundreds of thousands of distinct CDR3 sequences listed, 15% to 19% are singletons. Study results and limitations: CD4+ contracting clones were found mainly in CM and EM, and CD8+ ones in EMRA. CD4/CD8 balance characterized clones contracting day 15 to 85, and CD4+ skew characterized later expanders.

The clonotype originates from an adult woman who had mild COVID-19 (a few samples of this study predate the infection). Cell type and time point are not known. This rearrangement joins TRBV18 to TRBJ2-1; 12 bases line up with TRBD1. What was sequenced was PBMCs or a T cell subset sorted from them (not recorded which). CDR3 amino acids: CASSSGTGGTGVF. DNA for the CDR3: TGTGCCAGCTCGTCCGGGACAGGGGGCACAGGGGTCTTC. Full variable domain (remainder filled in from reference TRBV18 and TRBJ2-1): NAGVMQNPRHLVRRRGQEARLRCSPMKGHSHVYWYRQLPEEGLKFMVYLQKENIIDESGMPKERFSAEFPKEGPSILRIQQVVRGDSAAYFCASSSGTGGTGVFGPGTRLTVL.